These 2 T cell receptor beta chains were sequenced from one sample in a study of T cells in Graves' hyperthyroidism and ophthalmopathy. Amplified TCR beta CDR3 regions derived from RNA transcripts. An initial round of RT-PCR targeting the TCR CDR3 relied on the HTBI primer set. TCRdb called the multiplex PCR reads again in MiXCR, with one record for every CDR3 protein. The sample has 750,000 to 950,000 distinct CDR3 sequences, about 38% seen once. Material for sequencing was blood. Every receptor here comes from a man in his late teens or twenties with Graves' hyperthyroidism.

The rearrangement uses TRBV9 and TRBJ2-3; D call uncertain. Trimming removed 3 bases at V and 0 bases at J, with 11 bases between. Germline assignment: CDR1 SGDLS and CDR2 YYNGEE. The CDR3 runs to 15 residues. As DNA, the CDR3 is TGTGCCAGCAGCGCCTCGGGTCTCAGCACAGATACGCAGTATTTT. Protein sequence: CASSASGLSTDTQYF.

Notes on this clonotype: A much larger clone differs by one base, so this may be a read error. V is TRBV5-6 and J is TRBJ2-7, with 11 nucleotides matching TRBD1. The germline V gene has CDR1 SGHDT and CDR2 YYEEEE. V lost 2 bases to trimming and J lost 5 bases; unmatched junction nucleotides: 3. The length of the CDR3 is 14 residues. The CDR3 loop is CASSFGTGGDEQYF. The CDR3 DNA sequence: TGTGCCAGCAGCTTCGGGACAGGGGGGGACGAGCAGTACTTC.